This passage covers 24 T cell receptor beta chains from one sample sequenced in a study of regulatory T cells in long-lasting Graves disease. Time point in this sample: newly diagnosed GD, antithyroid drugs for less than 3 months. After RNA was extracted from PBMCs, the TCR library was made from it. The TCR beta library used iRepertoire HTBI primers with Arm-PCR amplification of CDR3. TCRdb ran MiXCR on the multiplex PCR reads and lists one entry per CDR3 protein. Among 550,000 or so distinct CDR3 sequences listed, 9.5% to 15% were seen once. These data also featured in a second study, about T cells in Graves' hyperthyroidism and ophthalmopathy.

The input for sequencing was peripheral blood mononuclear cells (PBMCs), taken at new diagnosis, from a patient treated with antithyroid drugs. The origin of the receptors is a woman aged 25-40 years with Graves disease.

Concerning this clonotype: This sequence is one base from a far larger clone and is likely a read error. V usage is TRBV11-2 and J usage is TRBJ2-1, with D perhaps TRBD2 (5 bases). CDR3 length: 14 residues. The germline V and J ends were trimmed by 5 bases and 10 bases, with 18 bases remaining between them. Germline lookup yields CDR1 SGHAT and CDR2 FQNNGV. CDR3 DNA: TGTGCCAGCAGCCACCGACTCGTCCCGGGGGAGCAGTTCTTC. This gives the protein CASSHRLVPGEQFF.

The sample holds many counts of this clonotype. The rearrangement uses TRBV5-5 and TRBJ2-7; D unclear. The germline CDR1 and CDR2 sequences are SGHKS and YYEKEE (reference sequence). The CDR3 contains 14 residues. V gave up 0 bases and J gave up 2 bases, with 9 bases separating them. The CDR3 loop reads CASSLAATTYEQYF. The CDR3 nucleotides read TGTGCCAGCAGCTTGGCCGCCACGACCTACGAGCAGTACTTC.

On this clonotype: A much larger clone differs from this one at a single base, so this may be a read error. The V call is TRBV7-3, the J call TRBJ2-5; 7 bases map to TRBD2. The CDR3 has 14 amino acids. V dropped 3 bases and J dropped 1; count of bases not matched to a gene: 2. Germline CDR1 SGHTA, CDR2 FQGTGA. DNA of the CDR3: TGTGCCAGCAGCTTCGGACTAGTCCAAGAGACCCAGTACTTC. Translated, it gives CASSFGLVQETQYF.

A word on this clonotype: A far larger clone is only one base removed, so a read error is likely. The rearrangement links TRBV7-3 to TRBJ2-7; D possibly corresponds to TRBD1 (6 bases). The CDR3 extends over 12 amino acids. Germline values: CDR1 SGHTA, CDR2 FQGTGA. V was pared by 6 bases and J by 4 bases, with 10 bases between. CDR3 protein: CASSTGQYEQYF. The CDR3 region has the DNA TGTGCCAGCAGTACCGGACAGTACGAGCAGTACTTC.

This clonotype was picked up many times. The gene calls are TRBV6-2 or TRBV6-3 and TRBJ1-1, with 8 bases fitting TRBD1. This CDR3 has 16 residues. Germline V gene data show CDR1 as MNHEY and CDR2 as SVGEGT. After removal of 2 bases from V and 0 bases from J, the junction contained 5 bases not matched to a gene. In DNA, the CDR3 is TGTGCCAGCAGTTACGATCGGACAGGGATGAACACTGAAGCTTTCTTT. Protein sequence: CASSYDRTGMNTEAFF.

The chain employs TRBV2 and TRBJ2-7; 7 bases are a match to TRBD1. This CDR3 is 18 amino acids long. The junction had 16 bases not matched to a gene; V was cut back by 3 bases and J by 2 bases. Germline assignment: CDR1 SNHLY and CDR2 FYNNEI. The CDR3 spells CASSDTDRVTTGAYEQYF. The CDR3 nucleotides read TGTGCCAGCAGTGATACCGACAGGGTGACCACCGGAGCCTACGAGCAGTACTTC.

The table lists this clonotype with many counts. The rearrangement uses TRBV5-1 and TRBJ2-3; D is ambiguous. The V end was cut by 0 bases, the J end by 0 bases, with 8 bases between. The germline CDR1 and CDR2 sequences are SGHRS and YFSETQ. This CDR3 is built from 15 residues. The CDR3 sequence is CASSLGPFSTDTQYF. The CDR3 region has the DNA TGCGCCAGCAGCTTGGGCCCCTTTAGCACAGATACGCAGTATTTT.

In its sample, this clonotype was seen once. This CDR3 fails to terminate in the conserved phenylalanine or tryptophan, so it likely reflects a read error. No DNA is shown, since the ends of the CDR3 on it are uncertain; the CDR3 is the one TCRdb lists. The chain joins TRBV9 to TRBJ2-7; TRBD2 is taken as the D call from the table, unchecked against the DNA. CDR1 and CDR2 (germline): SGDLS, YYNGEE. The CDR3 region is 9 residues in length, termini included. The CDR3 sequence is CASSAGLAG.

This clonotype was counted at least ten times. J is TRBJ2-3 and V is TRBV2; no reliable D call. CDR1 and CDR2 from the germline V gene are SNHLY and FYNNEI. The V end lost 4 bases, the J end lost 10 bases, and 15 bases lay between the germline ends. The CDR3 is made up of 13 amino acids. The CDR3 spells CASSARAGTPQYF. The DNA of the CDR3 is TGTGCCAGCAGTGCAAGGGCCGGAACTCCGCAGTATTTT.

This clonotype was seen at least ten times. The chain is built from TRBV27 and TRBJ1-3; possible D gene TRBD1, 6 bases. This CDR3 region has 17 residues. From germline, CDR1 is MNHEY and CDR2 SMNVEV (reference sequence). V was pared by 0 bases and J by 0 bases, with 12 bases between. CDR3 nucleotides: TGTGCCAGCAGTTTATCGCGGGGGCCAAGCTCTGGAAACACCATATATTTT. Translated: CASSLSRGPSSGNTIYF.

The chain joins TRBV6-1 to TRBJ1-5; tentative D call: TRBD1 (6 bases). Trimming shortened V by 2 bases and J by 6 bases, and 17 bases separated the two germline ends. CDR1 is MNHNS and CDR2 is SASEGT in the germline V gene. The CDR3 is 16 amino acids. CDR3 residues: CASSEPRGGMGQPQHF. CDR3 nucleotides: TGTGCCAGCAGTGAACCAAGGGGGGGTATGGGTCAGCCCCAGCATTTT.

This clonotype was counted many times. The rearrangement uses TRBV18 and TRBJ1-1; D possibly corresponds to TRBD1 (6 bases). V was clipped by 3 bases and J by 4 bases, with 15 bases between them. The CDR3 extends over 15 amino acids. Germline CDR1 reads KGHSH; CDR2 reads LQKENI. CDR3 coding DNA: TGTGCCAGCTCACCTGGGGGCGCAGGCCGCACTGAAGCTTTCTTT. It specifies CASSPGGAGRTEAFF.

This clonotype was observed many times. This rearrangement joins TRBV12-3 or TRBV12-4 to TRBJ2-4; D possibly corresponds to TRBD2 (6 bases). The CDR3 runs to 13 residues. The V end lost 5 bases, the J end lost 16 bases, and 21 bases lay between the germline ends. The CDR3 sequence: CASSVDRDSGRYF. As DNA, the CDR3 is TGTGCCAGCAGTGTCGACCGGGACTCGGGCCGTTACTTC.

The chain is built from TRBV2 and TRBJ1-5, with D uncertain. This CDR3 contains 13 residues. The germline V and J ends were trimmed by 2 bases and 5 bases, with 7 bases remaining between them. CDR1 is SNHLY and CDR2 is FYNNEI in the germline V gene. The chain's CDR3 is CASSELGDQPQHF. The CDR3 bases are TGTGCCAGCAGTGAACTGGGAGATCAGCCCCAGCATTTT.

The table lists this clonotype with many counts. The chain links TRBV12-3 or TRBV12-4 to TRBJ2-7, with D perhaps TRBD2 (5 bases). The CDR3 loop spans 14 amino acids. The V gene lost 5 bases and the J gene lost 7 bases, with 18 bases spanning the gap. The CDR3 is CASSPTGGLGEQYF. In nucleotides, the CDR3 is TGTGCCAGCAGTCCCACGGGCGGGCTAGGGGAGCAGTACTTC.

The chain couples TRBV2 to TRBJ2-2; the match to TRBD1 covers 8 bases. CDR3 size: 16 residues. V gave up 7 bases and J gave up 5 bases; unmatched junction bases: 12. Germline V gives CDR1 SNHLY, CDR2 FYNNEI. The CDR3 reads CASKDRAVRKTGELFF. The CDR3 nucleotides read TGTGCCAGCAAGGACAGGGCGGTCCGAAAAACCGGGGAGCTGTTTTTT.

The rearrangement links TRBV30 to TRBJ2-7; D gene uncertain. The CDR3 has 11 residues. CDR1 GTSNPN and CDR2 SVGIG come from the germline V gene (reference sequence). V was trimmed by 3 bases and J by 3 bases, leaving 6 bases between them. CDR3 in DNA: TGTGCCTGGAGCCTAAACTACGAGCAGTACTTC. This gives the protein CAWSLNYEQYF.

Many counts were recorded for this clonotype. This rearrangement joins TRBV6-5 to TRBJ2-2; D is unresolved. CDR3 length: 16 residues. Trimming stripped 3 bases from V and 8 bases from J, with 19 bases between. The germline V gene encodes CDR1 MNHEY and CDR2 SVGAGI. Here the CDR3 reads CASSYSLRMSVGELFF. The CDR3 coding sequence is TGTGCCAGCAGTTATAGCCTTCGAATGTCGGTTGGGGAGCTGTTTTTT.

This clonotype was found many times. The DNA of the CDR3 is TGTGCCAGCAGCTCAGGAGAAGGGGTCACTGAAGCTTTCTTT. Protein product: CASSSGEGVTEAFF. The rearrangement joins TRBV11-2 to TRBJ1-1, with a tentative D call TRBD1 (5 bases). Deletions cut 4 bases from V and 4 bases from J, with 13 bases between. This CDR3 comprises 14 residues. Germline CDR1 reads SGHAT; CDR2 reads FQNNGV.

This clonotype was seen at least ten times. J is TRBJ2-1 and V is TRBV5-1; 10 bases are shared with TRBD2. This CDR3 contains 18 residues. Per the germline V gene, CDR1 is SGHRS and CDR2 is YFSETQ. V trimming: 6 bases; J trimming: 0 bases; junction bases outside the gene matches: 12. In nucleotides, the CDR3 is TGCGCCAGCACTACTATCAGAGCTAGCGGGAGCTCCTACAATGAGCAGTTCTTC. As protein: CASTTIRASGSSYNEQFF.

This clonotype has a handful of counts. The chain joins TRBV18 to TRBJ1-6, with TRBD1 matching over 7 bases. Germline CDR1 and CDR2: KGHSH and LQKENI. The CDR3 spans 17 residues. Losses at the gene ends were 5 bases for V and 9 bases for J; bases not matched to a gene: 16. CDR3 nucleotide sequence: TGTGCCAGCTCATCCCTCGGTACTGGACAGGAGGGTTCACCCCTCCACTTT. It yields the protein CASSSLGTGQEGSPLHF.

The table lists this clonotype with many counts. The rearrangement uses TRBV28 and TRBJ2-5, with TRBD2 as a possible D gene (5 bases). This CDR3 is built from 16 residues. Deletions cut 2 bases from V and 0 bases from J, with 13 bases between. Germline CDR1 MDHEN, CDR2 SYDVKM. The chain's CDR3 is CASSLDEGSYQETQYF. CDR3 in DNA: TGTGCCAGCAGTTTAGACGAGGGCTCGTACCAAGAGACCCAGTACTTC.

V gene TRBV4-2 combines with J gene TRBJ2-7; D gene unclear. CDR3 length: 18 amino acids. V lost 0 bases, J lost 0 bases, and 18 bases lay in between. From germline, CDR1 is LGHNA and CDR2 YNFKEQ. CDR3 protein: CASSQDGVDGYYSYEQYF. CDR3 coding DNA: TGTGCCAGCAGCCAAGATGGGGTAGATGGGTACTACTCCTACGAGCAGTACTTC.

V and J are TRBV7-2 and TRBJ2-6; 11 nucleotides line up with TRBD2. J gave up 0 bases and V 3 bases, and 13 bases lay outside the gene matches. The CDR3 has 21 amino acids. CDR1 is SGHTA, CDR2 FQGNSA, per germline. The CDR3 sequence is CASSFIGLAGGYSSGANVLTF. CDR3 nucleotide sequence: TGTGCCAGCAGCTTCATTGGGCTAGCGGGAGGCTACAGCTCTGGGGCCAACGTCCTGACTTTC.